A selection of T cell receptor beta chains follows, all from one sample in a study of OX40 agonist ivuxolimab in advanced cancers. The table came from immunoSEQ multiplex PCR; TCRdb's copy has only in-frame clones and leaves some out. The data show approximately 79,000 clones, about 88% seen once. Sample: CD4+ or CD8+ T cells sorted from blood, taken in a trial of the OX40 agonist ivuxolimab. All receptors derive from an adult with an advanced solid tumor such as melanoma, head and neck, liver or kidney cancer. Both conserved end residues are part of each CDR3. D genes are given only for firm matches. The listing skips clone size in some rows; elsewhere it reads once, few, many or a size class.

J gene	D gene	V gene	clone size	CDR3 DNA	CDR3 protein
TRBJ1-3	TRBD1	TRBV18	NA	TGTGCCAGCACGAGCGGGGGACAGGGAACCTCTGGAAACACCATATATTTT	CASTSGGQGTSGNTIYF
TRBJ1-2	NA	TRBV6-1	NA	TGTGCCAGCAGCCTGTCGTTCTCCTATGGCTACACCTTC	CASSLSFSYGYTF
TRBJ2-7	NA	TRBV25-1	NA	TGTGCCAGCAGTGAGGTTGATTGGGCGGACCCGAAGCACGAGCAGTACTTC	CASSEVDWADPKHEQYF
TRBJ2-1	NA	TRBV28	NA	TGTGCCTCCGCAGGGGGGTGGGTGAATGAGCAGTTCTTC	CASAGGWVNEQFF
TRBJ1-5	NA	TRBV7-3	NA	TGTGCCAGCAGCTTATTCGGGGGGGCACGGAATCAGCCCCAGCATTTT	CASSLFGGARNQPQHF
TRBJ2-3	NA	TRBV9	NA	TGTGCCAGCAGCGTAGGGTCGGGACCCGCCGGAGATACGCAGTATTTT	CASSVGSGPAGDTQYF
TRBJ1-5	NA	TRBV2	NA	TGTGCCAGCAGTGAAGAGGCCGCGGTGGGCCAGCCCCAGCATTTT	CASSEEAAVGQPQHF
TRBJ1-2	NA	TRBV6-5	NA	TGTGCCAGCACTCTCTCGAGGGGGGCCTTCTATGGCTACACCTTC	CASTLSRGAFYGYTF
TRBJ2-5	NA	TRBV11-3	NA	TGTGCCAGCAGCTCGCCCGCCGGGGGGCGGGAGACCCAGTACTTC	CASSSPAGGRETQYF
TRBJ2-2	TRBD1	TRBV12-5	NA	TGTGCTAGTGGTTTCCCTGGGGACAGGGGACTTATTACCGCGAACACCGGGGAGCTGTTTTTT	CASGFPGDRGLITANTGELFF
TRBJ1-5	NA	TRBV4-1	NA	TGCGCCAGCAGCCTTCAAGAAGGACAGCTCAATCAGCCCCAGCATTTT	CASSLQEGQLNQPQHF
TRBJ1-2	TRBD1	TRBV19	NA	TGTGCCAGTACCCCGGACAGGGAAGGTTATGGCTACACCTTC	CASTPDREGYGYTF
TRBJ1-3	NA	TRBV9	NA	TGTGCCAGCAGCGTTGGGGGGCGAGAAAACACCATATATTTT	CASSVGGRENTIYF
TRBJ1-1	NA	TRBV11-2	NA	TGTGCCAGCAGCCAAACACAGGGTTGGACTGAAGCTTTCTTT	CASSQTQGWTEAFF
TRBJ2-3	TRBD2	TRBV9	NA	TGTGCCAGCAGTAAGACTAGCGGGGCTCACCACACTAGCACAGATACGCAGTATTTT	CASSKTSGAHHTSTDTQYF
TRBJ1-4	NA	TRBV29-1	once	TGCAGCGCATTCAATGAAAAACTGTTTTTT	CSAFNEKLFF
TRBJ2-7	TRBD1	TRBV2	NA	TGTGCCAGCAGGGGGACAGGGCCCGCCCTAGAGCAGTACTTC	CASRGTGPALEQYF
TRBJ1-1	NA	TRBV19	NA	TGTGCCAGTAGGATTCGACTGCAGAACACTGAAGCTTTCTTT	CASRIRLQNTEAFF
TRBJ1-1	NA	TRBV4-3	NA	TGCGCCAGCAGCCAAGTAATGAACACTGAAGCTTTCTTT	CASSQVMNTEAFF
TRBJ1-6	NA	TRBV7-2	once	TGTGCCAGCAGCTTAAGTGGGGTTTTGAGTTCACCCCTCCACTTT	CASSLSGVLSSPLHF
TRBJ1-5	NA	TRBV4-2	NA	TGTGCCAGCAGCCAAGAAACGGGAGGCAGGCAGCCCCAGCATTTT	CASSQETGGRQPQHF
TRBJ2-7	NA	TRBV30	once	TGTGCCTGGAGTTCCAACGCTTCCTACGAGCAGTACTTC	CAWSSNASYEQYF
TRBJ1-1	NA	TRBV5-4	NA	TGTGCCAGCAGCTGGACGGGGGGGGCGAAGAACACTGAAGCTTTCTTT	CASSWTGGAKNTEAFF
TRBJ2-5	TRBD1	TRBV18	NA	TGTGCCAGCTCACCAAGTCGGGACAGAGCCATAGAGACCCAGTACTTC	CASSPSRDRAIETQYF
TRBJ1-2	NA	TRBV6-6	NA	TGTGCCACAACAGGGAGCTGGCATGGCTACACCTTC	CATTGSWHGYTF
TRBJ1-2	NA	TRBV6-6	NA	TGTGCCAGCAGTTCAGGGGAGGTGCAGAAGTACTACACCTTC	CASSSGEVQKYYTF
TRBJ2-7	TRBD2	TRBV10-2	NA	TGCGCCAGCAGTGTCAATAGCGGGGGCCCCTACGAGCAGTACTTC	CASSVNSGGPYEQYF
TRBJ2-1	NA	TRBV15	NA	TGTGCCACCAGCTTACCGGGGGGCAATTCCTACAATGAGCAGTTCTTC	CATSLPGGNSYNEQFF
TRBJ2-5	TRBD2	TRBV10-3	once	TGTGCCATCAGTGACCGACTAGCGGGAGTCGGTGAGACCCAGTACTTC	CAISDRLAGVGETQYF
TRBJ1-2	NA	TRBV10-3	many	TGTGCCATCAGTGGAACAGCTAACTATGGCTACACCTTC	CAISGTANYGYTF
TRBJ2-1	TRBD1	TRBV5-1	NA	TGCGCCAGCAGCGCCGCGACAGGGTACAATGAGCAGTTCTTC	CASSAATGYNEQFF
TRBJ2-3	TRBD1	TRBV9	once	TGTGCCAGCAGCGTAGGGTCCGGCAGGGGGACAGATACGCAGTATTTT	CASSVGSGRGTDTQYF
TRBJ1-1	TRBD1	TRBV6-1	NA	TGTGCCAGCAGTGCCCTGACAGGGATGAACACTGAAGCTTTCTTT	CASSALTGMNTEAFF
TRBJ2-7	NA	TRBV5-3	NA	TGTGCCAGAAGCTTGGCCATCGCGGGTCTGGGGGGCGAGCAGTACTTC	CARSLAIAGLGGEQYF
TRBJ1-5	NA	TRBV6-1	NA	TGTGCCAGCAGTATACAAAGAAATGATCAGCCCCAGCATTTT	CASSIQRNDQPQHF
TRBJ2-5	TRBD2	TRBV10-3	once	TGTGCCATCAGTGGGGGTAGCGGGAGGGTCCAAGAGACCCAGTACTTC	CAISGGSGRVQETQYF
TRBJ2-3	TRBD1	TRBV5-1	NA	TGCGCCAGCAGCTGGGGGGACAGGGGCGCAGATACGCAGTATTTT	CASSWGDRGADTQYF
TRBJ1-3	NA	TRBV7-6	NA	TGTGCCAGCAGCTTAGCAGCGAGGGTAGCTGGAAACACCATATATTTT	CASSLAARVAGNTIYF
TRBJ1-3	NA	TRBV30	NA	TGTGTCATCGGAGCCGGAGGGGACACCATATATTTT	CVIGAGGDTIYF
TRBJ2-2	NA	TRBV10-3	NA	TGTGCCATCAGTGAGGGGGGAAACACCGGGGAGCTGTTTTTT	CAISEGGNTGELFF
TRBJ1-5	TRBD1	TRBV28	NA	TGTGCCAGCAGTCCCAGGGGGTTGAATAAGCCCCAGCATTTT	CASSPRGLNKPQHF
TRBJ1-2	NA	TRBV18	NA	TGTGCCAGCTCACCACGCCGGGAGGGGGGCTACACCTTC	CASSPRREGGYTF
TRBJ1-2	NA	TRBV29-1	NA	TGCAGCGTTGGACAGCAATTCAACTATGGCTACACCTTC	CSVGQQFNYGYTF
TRBJ1-1	TRBD1	TRBV10-1	NA	TGCGCCAGCACTGTGTGGAATCCCCGAAGGGACAGGGCCAGTCGAGGAAACACTGAAGCTTTCTTT	CASTVWNPRRDRASRGNTEAFF
TRBJ1-6	TRBD1	TRBV27	once	TGTGCCAGCAGTTTCCAGGGGGGTTCACCCCTCCACTTT	CASSFQGGSPLHF
TRBJ1-5	NA	TRBV10-2	NA	TGCGCCAGCAGTGACAGCCTATATAGCAATCAGCCCCAGCATTTT	CASSDSLYSNQPQHF
TRBJ1-5	NA	TRBV30	NA	TGTGCCTGGGGACTCGGACCGATCAATCAGCCCCAGCATTTT	CAWGLGPINQPQHF
TRBJ1-2	NA	TRBV6-1	NA	TGTGCCAGCAGTCCCGGGATTTCCGGCTACACCTTC	CASSPGISGYTF
TRBJ1-5	NA	TRBV18	NA	TGTGCCAGCGCTCAGACGGGAGGGGGTCAGCCCCAGCATTTT	CASAQTGGGQPQHF
TRBJ2-5	NA	TRBV6-1	NA	TGTGCCATCCTACGAGGCCCCCAAGAGACCCAGTACTTC	CAILRGPQETQYF
TRBJ1-2	NA	TRBV18	NA	TGTGCCAGCTCACCACGGGCAGGGGATGGCTACACCTTC	CASSPRAGDGYTF